The 24 T cell receptor beta chains in this list originate from one sample, sequenced in a study of T cell repertoires in cytomegalovirus infection. TCRdb reprocessed the reads via MiXCR and lists one record per CDR3 protein. This sample has a few hundred thousand distinct CDR3 sequences; roughly an eighth occur once, and the top ten carry roughly 8.7%. Sequenced: PBMCs. These TCRs come from a human donor in good health (CMV status not recorded). Some clones in this sample may be carry-over from other donors' samples.

The CDR3 DNA is TGTGCCAGCAGTGAATCCGTACAAGCTTTCTTT. It codes for CASSESVQAFF. The chain employs TRBV25-1 and TRBJ1-1, with D uncertain. Trimming shortened V by 1 base and J by 9 bases, and 6 bases separated the two germline ends. The CDR3 is 11 amino acids. CDR1 and CDR2 (germline): MGHDK, SYGVNS.

V and J are TRBV20-1 and TRBJ1-5, with TRBD1 matching 9 bases. Germline V gives CDR1 DFQATT, CDR2 SNEGSKA (reference sequence). V dropped 1 base and J dropped 9; count of bases not matched to a gene: 10. This CDR3 has 15 amino acids. CDR3 sequence (DNA): TGCAGTGCTAGAGGCGCAACAGGACAGGGGTGGCCCCAGCATTTT. Its protein is CSARGATGQGWPQHF.

This clonotype was counted once. This chain uses TRBV29-1 with TRBJ2-7; no clear D. The ends were cut back, 1 base at V and 0 bases at J, with 13 bases in the middle. Germline lookup yields CDR1 SQVTM and CDR2 ANQGSEA. This CDR3 spans 15 amino acids. The DNA for the CDR3 is TGCAGCGTTGAAGTCGCCGGAGCCCGCTCCTACGAGCAGTACTTC. Protein sequence: CSVEVAGARSYEQYF.

The chain combines TRBV12-3 or TRBV12-4 with TRBJ2-1; 15 positions match TRBD2. V lost 3 bases, J lost 3 bases, and 3 bases stayed unmatched. There are 17 residues in the CDR3. The CDR3 DNA is TGTGCCAGCAGTTTCTGGACTAGCGGGGGGGGCTACAATGAGCAGTTCTTC. Translation: CASSFWTSGGGYNEQFF.

This clonotype was seen many times. The V call is TRBV7-2, the J call TRBJ2-1; D may be TRBD2 (6 bases). The germline CDR1 and CDR2 sequences are SGHTA and FQGNSA. Trimming stripped 2 bases from V and 6 bases from J, with 11 bases between. The CDR3 is 14 residues long. CDR3 DNA sequence: TGTGCCAGCAGCTTAAATCCTAGCGCCAATGAGCAGTTCTTC. As protein: CASSLNPSANEQFF.

The sample holds many counts of this clonotype. J is TRBJ1-5 and V is TRBV6-6; TRBD1 matches 7 bases. The CDR3 is 15 residues long. In germline, CDR1 is MNHNY, CDR2 SVGAGI (reference sequence). V trimming: 2 bases; J trimming: 6 bases; junction bases outside the gene matches: 7. The DNA for the CDR3 is TGTGCCAGCAGTTACCGTTCCAGGACAGGTCAGCCCCAGCATTTT. It is translated as CASSYRSRTGQPQHF.

This clonotype was found a few times. The J gene is TRBJ2-1, the V gene TRBV7-3, with D tentatively TRBD2 (5 bases). This CDR3 is 16 amino acids long. Per the germline V gene, CDR1 is SGHTA and CDR2 is FQGTGA. Between the trimmed V and J ends, which lost 1 base and 7 bases, there was a span of 17 bases. DNA of the CDR3: TGTGCCAGCAGCTTAAACCCAGAGGGTAGGAGGAATGAGCAGTTCTTC. It codes for CASSLNPEGRRNEQFF.

This chain joins TRBV5-5 and TRBJ2-1; 8 nucleotides agree with TRBD2. From germline, CDR1 is SGHKS and CDR2 YYEKEE (reference sequence). V was pared by 1 base and J by 8 bases, with 5 bases of the junction left unmatched. CDR3 length equals 14 residues. The CDR3, as DNA: TGTGCCAGCAGCTTGAACGGGAGGGCCGATGAGCAGTTCTTC. Encoded protein: CASSLNGRADEQFF.

This clonotype was picked up a small number of times. CDR3 bases: TGTGCCAGCAGTGAAGGGGCAAATAGCAATCAGCCCCAGCATTTT. Protein product: CASSEGANSNQPQHF. This chain uses TRBV2 with TRBJ1-5; D ambiguous. The CDR3 is 15 amino acids. The V and J ends lost 1 base and 0 bases respectively, with 7 bases between them. In germline, CDR1 is SNHLY, CDR2 FYNNEI.

This clonotype was seen many times. The chain carries TRBV2 and TRBJ2-7, with 7 nucleotides matching TRBD1. V was clipped by 6 bases and J by 6 bases; unmatched bases: 8. The germline CDR1 and CDR2 sequences are SNHLY and FYNNEI. The CDR3 is made up of 13 amino acids. CDR3 amino acids: CASRDTGAGEQYF. As DNA, the CDR3 is TGTGCCAGCAGGGATACAGGGGCAGGCGAGCAGTACTTC.

V usage is TRBV7-9 and J usage is TRBJ2-3, with 7 nucleotides matching TRBD2. This CDR3 region has 14 residues. CDR1 SEHNR and CDR2 FQNEAQ come from the germline V gene (reference sequence). Trimming cost V 8 bases and J 4 bases; bases outside gene matches: 9. Here the CDR3 DNA reads TGTGCCAGCGGGAGAGCGGGGATCTCAGATACGCAGTATTTT. Residues: CASGRAGISDTQYF. Full variable domain (missing parts from reference TRBV7-9 and TRBJ2-3): DTGVSQNPRHKITKRGQNVTFRCDPISEHNRLYWYRQTLGQGPEFLTYFQNEAQLEKSRLLSDRFSAERPKGSFSTLEIQRTEQGDSAMYLCASGRAGISDTQYFGPGTRLTVL.

Many counts were recorded for this clonotype. V and J are TRBV7-3 and TRBJ2-7; D ambiguous. The CDR3 totals 13 residues. CDR1 SGHTA and CDR2 FQGTGA come from the germline V gene. The V gene lost 1 base and the J gene lost 3 bases, with 7 bases spanning the gap. The CDR3 sequence is CASSLISGYEQYF. Here the CDR3 DNA reads TGTGCCAGCAGCTTAATTTCTGGCTACGAGCAGTACTTC. Looking up the rest from reference TRBV7-3 and TRBJ2-7 gives the full variable domain: GAGVSQTPSNKVTEKGKYVELRCDPISGHTALYWYRQSLGQGPEFLIYFQGTGAADDSGLPNDRFFAVRPEGSVSTLKIQRTERGDSAVYLCASSLISGYEQYFGPGTRLTVT.

This clonotype was seen at least ten times. The V and J genes are TRBV12-3 or TRBV12-4 and TRBJ2-7; 7 nucleotides line up with TRBD1. Trimming took 7 bases from V and 3 from J; bases not matched to a gene: 9. The CDR3 contains 14 residues. The CDR3 reads CASTWDSRYYEQYF. The DNA for the CDR3 is TGTGCCAGCACCTGGGACAGTCGCTACTACGAGCAGTACTTC.

The chain uses TRBV20-1 and TRBJ2-5; D could derive from TRBD1 or TRBD2 (7 bases each). Trimming took 0 bases from V and 1 from J, leaving 15 bases between them. The CDR3 has 16 residues. The germline CDR1 and CDR2 sequences are DFQATT and SNEGSKA (reference sequence). The CDR3 sequence: CSARDEGGTAQETQYF. CDR3 nucleotide sequence: TGCAGTGCTAGAGATGAGGGAGGGACAGCCCAAGAGACCCAGTACTTC.

In its sample, this clonotype was seen many times. This rearrangement joins TRBV19 to TRBJ1-1; D call uncertain. The ends were cut back, 2 bases at V and 0 bases at J, with 13 bases in the middle. This CDR3 contains 16 residues. The germline CDR1 and CDR2 sequences are LNHDA and SQIVND (reference sequence). The CDR3 bases are TGTGCCAGTAGTATACCAGGTGGAGATATGAACACTGAAGCTTTCTTT. It encodes CASSIPGGDMNTEAFF.

The V call is TRBV18, the J call TRBJ2-7; possibly TRBD1 or TRBD2 for D (6 bases each). CDR1 KGHSH and CDR2 LQKENI come from the germline V gene. Trimming took 5 bases from V and 1 from J, leaving 9 bases between them. The CDR3 runs 13 residues. The CDR3: CASSAGQSYEQYF. In nucleotides, the CDR3 is TGTGCCAGCTCAGCGGGACAATCCTACGAGCAGTACTTC.

On this clonotype: The junction does not match germline at one end; this may be a read error. The rearrangement links TRBV12-3 or TRBV12-4 to TRBJ2-1; 9 bases are shared with TRBD2. The CDR3 length is 14 residues. In DNA, the CDR3 is TGTGCCAGCAGTTCTAGCGGGACCTACAATGAGCAGTGCTTC. This codes for CASSSSGTYNEQCF.

The sample holds many counts of this clonotype. The chain couples TRBV28 to TRBJ1-2, with 8 bases aligning to TRBD1. This CDR3 has 12 residues. With V trimmed by 8 bases and J by 8 bases, 7 bases remained unmatched. CDR1 is MDHEN, CDR2 SYDVKM, per germline. In DNA form, the CDR3 reads TGTGCCAGCCGAACAGGGGGAGGAGGCTACACCTTC. This gives the protein CASRTGGGGYTF.

This clonotype was seen many times. The chain employs TRBV28 and TRBJ2-7, with 10 nucleotides matching TRBD1. The CDR3 has 14 residues. V trimming: 10 bases; J trimming: 3 bases; junction bases outside the gene matches: 9. Germline CDR1 is MDHEN and CDR2 is SYDVKM. The CDR3 bases are TGTGCCATCAACTCCGGGGACAGGGGCTACGAGCAGTACTTC. Protein product: CAINSGDRGYEQYF. Full variable domain (missing parts from reference TRBV28 and TRBJ2-7): DVKVTQSSRYLVKRTGEKVFLECVQDMDHENMFWYRQDPGLGLRLIYFSYDVKMKEKGDIPEGYSVSREKKERFSLILESASTNQTSMYLCAINSGDRGYEQYFGPGTRLTVT.

This chain joins TRBV12-3 or TRBV12-4 and TRBJ1-5, with a tentative D call TRBD1 (5 bases). Trimming shortened V by 3 bases and J by 3 bases, and 18 bases separated the two germline ends. CDR3 size: 17 residues. CDR3 residues: CASSFRRGGMNNQPQHF. CDR3 sequence (DNA): TGTGCCAGCAGTTTCAGGAGGGGAGGGATGAACAATCAGCCCCAGCATTTT.

This chain joins TRBV20-1 and TRBJ1-2; D remains ambiguous. Trimming removed 3 bases at V and 8 bases at J, with 4 bases between. Germline V lookup: CDR1 DFQATT, CDR2 SNEGSKA (reference sequence). The CDR3 sequence is 9 residues long. In DNA form, the CDR3 reads TGCAGTGCTAGCAAAGGCTACACCTTC. Protein sequence: CSASKGYTF.

This clonotype has ten or more counts. The chain uses TRBV5-5 and TRBJ1-1; D remains ambiguous. This CDR3 is 14 amino acids long. The ends were cut back, 5 bases at V and 1 base at J, with 12 bases in the middle. Looked up from germline, CDR1 is SGHKS and CDR2 is YYEKEE (reference sequence). Written as DNA, the CDR3 is TGTGCCAGCAGACGAGGGTGGGGGAACACTGAAGCTTTCTTT. Its protein is CASRRGWGNTEAFF.

The rearrangement uses TRBV6-2 or TRBV6-3 and TRBJ2-2, with a tentative D call TRBD1 (5 bases). The CDR3 sequence is 18 residues long. The germline CDR1 and CDR2 sequences are MNHEY and SVGEGT. Trimming left V 6 bases short and J 6 bases short, with 26 bases between. The CDR3 reads CASSSLMQGKLLAGELFF. Written as DNA, the CDR3 is TGTGCCAGCAGCAGCCTAATGCAGGGAAAGCTTCTGGCCGGGGAGCTGTTTTTT.

The chain joins TRBV18 to TRBJ2-2, with D maybe TRBD2 (5 bases). From germline, CDR1 is KGHSH and CDR2 LQKENI. Trimming shortened V by 4 bases and J by 5 bases, and 17 bases separated the two germline ends. The CDR3 runs 16 residues. CDR3 DNA sequence: TGTGCCAGCTCACGCACCCAGGCCCCGGGAACCGGGGAGCTGTTTTTT. This gives the protein CASSRTQAPGTGELFF.